Listed here are 7 T cell receptor beta chains from one sample, sequenced in a study of Graves' ophthalmopathy and Graves' hyperthyroidism. RNA served as the template for amplifying TCR beta CDR3 regions. First-round RT-PCR used HTBI primers; second-round multiplex PCR followed. TCRdb re-called the multiplex PCR reads through MiXCR, storing one row per CDR3 protein. The table includes roughly 420,000 distinct CDR3 sequences, around 21% detected once. The source material was peripheral blood. All receptors come from a woman younger than 35 with stable Graves' hyperthyroidism.

In this sample, this clonotype turned up many times. The chain carries TRBV7-8 and TRBJ2-7; 10 bases fit TRBD2. Germline V CDR1 and CDR2: SGHVS, FQNEAQ. V shed 5 bases, J shed 5 bases, and the junction held 21 bases outside the gene matches. The CDR3 has 19 residues. This chain's CDR3 is CASSPRLAGALASRNEQYF. CDR3 nucleotides: TGTGCCAGCAGCCCCCGGCTAGCGGGAGCGCTCGCGTCAAGGAACGAGCAGTACTTC.

This clonotype has a handful of counts. A much larger clonotype is one base distant, so this may be a read error. The genes are TRBV20-1 and TRBJ2-4, with 11 bases fitting TRBD2. Germline trimming cut 6 bases from V and 14 bases from J; bases unmatched to any gene: 21. Germline V gene sequence: CDR1 DFQATT, CDR2 SNEGSKA (reference sequence). The CDR3 spans 16 residues. CDR3 bases: TGCAGTGCCCACCCTCGGGGACTAGCGGCCTTAATGATTAAGTACTTC. Its protein is CSAHPRGLAALMIKYF.

This clonotype was seen many times. The J gene is TRBJ1-2, the V gene TRBV28, with D tentatively TRBD1 (6 bases). The CDR3 has 14 residues. Trimming shortened V by 2 bases and J by 6 bases, and 13 bases separated the two germline ends. Germline V gives CDR1 MDHEN, CDR2 SYDVKM. CDR3 sequence reads: CASSLQGRRDGYTF. Written as DNA, the CDR3 is TGTGCCAGCAGTTTACAGGGGAGGAGGGATGGCTACACCTTC.

The DNA of the CDR3 is TGTGCCAGCAACCGAACGGGGAACTCCTACGAGCAGTACTTC. Residues: CASNRTGNSYEQYF. This chain links TRBV7-2 with TRBJ2-7, with D possibly being TRBD2 (5 bases). Trimming shortened V by 7 bases and J by 0 bases, and 13 bases separated the two germline ends. The germline CDR1 and CDR2 sequences are SGHTA and FQGNSA. The CDR3 is 14 residues long.

The V call is TRBV4-3, the J call TRBJ2-2; possible D gene TRBD1, 5 bases. CDR3 length: 18 amino acids. Trimming stripped 3 bases from V and 4 bases from J, with 21 bases between. In germline, CDR1 is LGHNA, CDR2 YSLEER. The CDR3 region has the DNA TGCGCCAGCAGCCAGTTGAGTAGGATTGCAGGGCCCACCGGGGAGCTGTTTTTT. Protein sequence: CASSQLSRIAGPTGELFF.

CDR3 region: CAWGLGPLHF. The CDR3 nucleotides read TGTGCCTGGGGCTTAGGACCCCTCCACTTT. The rearrangement uses TRBV30 and TRBJ1-6; D not resolved. Trimming took off 5 bases at V and 12 bases at J, with 8 bases between the two ends. Germline CDR1 reads GTSNPN; CDR2 reads SVGIG (reference sequence). The CDR3 is 10 residues long.

V and J are TRBV9 and TRBJ2-5; 10 bases match TRBD2. Germline CDR1 and CDR2: SGDLS and YYNGEE. The CDR3 has 17 amino acids. V shed 0 bases and J 1 base; nucleotides not matched to a gene: 6. The CDR3 loop reads CASSVGVAGGLQETQYF. In nucleotides, the CDR3 is TGTGCCAGCAGCGTAGGTGTAGCGGGAGGACTCCAAGAGACCCAGTACTTC.